Below are 13 T cell receptor beta chains sequenced from a single sample in a study of cytomegalovirus exposure and HLA in healthy donors. Amplification used 60 Vbeta primers and 13 Jbeta primers. The method was immunoSEQ multiplex PCR; TCRdb's version includes in-frame clones alone and lacks a portion of them. The table records over 100,000 clones, roughly 82% of them present only once. The sample comprised PBMCs. These receptor sequences come from a woman under 30 in good health and CMV-seropositive.

This clone was observed once. V is TRBV25-1 and J is TRBJ1-5; 10 positions match TRBD1. J gave up 0 bases and V 2 bases, and 4 bases lay outside the gene matches. CDR1 and CDR2 from the germline V gene are MGHDK and SYGVNS. This CDR3 region has 17 residues. The CDR3 nucleotides read TGTGCCAGCAGTGAAGGGACAGGGGATCGTAGCAATCAGCCCCAGCATTTT. Its protein product is CASSEGTGDRSNQPQHF.

The J gene is TRBJ1-1, the V gene TRBV30, with 7 bases fitting TRBD1. V dropped 5 bases and J dropped 2; count of bases not matched to a gene: 5. This CDR3 spans 13 amino acids. The germline gives CDR1 GTSNPN, CDR2 SVGIG (reference sequence). The CDR3 bases are TGTGCCTGGGTGGGACAGCGTAACACTGAAGCTTTCTTT. Protein: CAWVGQRNTEAFF.

This clone appeared a single time. This chain links TRBV7-9 with TRBJ1-3, with a weak D call TRBD1 (5 bases). Germline values: CDR1 SEHNR, CDR2 FQNEAQ (reference sequence). The CDR3 runs 15 residues. V lost 6 bases to trimming and J lost 0 bases, with 12 bases between them. CDR3 protein: CASSGGLNSGNTIYF. CDR3 DNA: TGTGCCAGCAGTGGGGGACTGAACTCTGGAAACACCATATATTTT.

The chain links TRBV2 to TRBJ2-4; TRBD1 aligns across 8 bases. Trimming removed 7 bases from V and 4 bases from J; junction bases left unmatched: 6. CDR1 SNHLY and CDR2 FYNNEI come from the germline V gene. This CDR3 contains 14 residues. In nucleotides, the CDR3 is TGTGCCAGCACCATGACAGGGGCTAAAAACATTCAGTACTTC. Translated, it gives CASTMTGAKNIQYF.

Note on this clone: At one boundary the junction diverges from the germline segment, which might be a read error. The chain employs TRBV11-2 and TRBJ1-1; 10 bases agree with TRBD1. Germline V gene sequence: CDR1 SGHAT, CDR2 FQNNGV. The CDR3 length is 12 residues. The CDR3 DNA is TGTGCCAGCAGCCGGCGGGGGACAGGGGTAATCTTT. This sequence encodes CASSRRGTGVIF.

This chain uses TRBV4-2 with TRBJ2-5, with 13 bases fitting TRBD2. Looked up from germline, CDR1 is LGHNA and CDR2 is YNFKEQ. J lost 7 bases, V lost 3 bases, and 11 bases had no gene match. CDR3 length equals 17 residues. The CDR3 DNA is TGTGCCAGCAGCCAGGAAACTAGCGGGGGGGCGGGTACGACCCAGTACTTC. This translates into CASSQETSGGAGTTQYF.

The V gene is TRBV30, the J gene TRBJ1-6; 9 nucleotides match TRBD1. In germline, CDR1 is GTSNPN, CDR2 SVGIG (reference sequence). The CDR3 extends over 17 amino acids. Unmatched junction bases numbered 16, after V lost 5 bases and J lost 8 bases. This chain's CDR3 is CAWEFPRTGDGDSPLHF. Written as DNA, the CDR3 is TGTGCCTGGGAATTCCCACGGACAGGGGATGGTGATTCACCCCTCCACTTT.

This chain joins TRBV5-1 and TRBJ2-5; 11 nucleotides agree with TRBD2. With V trimmed by 3 bases and J by 4 bases, 5 bases remained unmatched. The CDR3 has 15 amino acids. Germline V gene sequence: CDR1 SGHRS, CDR2 YFSETQ. The CDR3 region is CASSSSSGGLETQYF. The CDR3, as DNA: TGCGCCAGCAGCTCTTCTAGCGGGGGGCTAGAGACCCAGTACTTC. The variable domain in full, completed from reference TRBV5-1 and TRBJ2-5, reads KAGVTQTPRYLIKTRGQQVTLSCSPISGHRSVSWYQQTPGQGLQFLFEYFSETQRNKGNFPGRFSGRQFSNSRSEMNVSTLELGDSALYLCASSSSSGGLETQYFGPGTRLLVL.

The rearrangement links TRBV7-2 to TRBJ2-2; 10 nucleotides align to TRBD1. Unmatched junction bases numbered 1, after V lost 3 bases and J lost 6 bases. The CDR3 sequence is 14 residues long. Germline values: CDR1 SGHTA, CDR2 FQGNSA. DNA for the CDR3: TGTGCCAGCAGCTTGGGGACAGGGGCCGGGGAGCTGTTTTTT. Translating gives CASSLGTGAGELFF.

This chain connects TRBV7-9 to TRBJ2-3, with 12 bases identical to TRBD1. This CDR3 has 17 residues. Germline V gene lookup returns CDR1 SEHNR and CDR2 FQNEAQ (reference sequence). The junction had 11 bases not matched to a gene; V was cut back by 6 bases and J by 4 bases. Here the CDR3 DNA reads TGTGCCAGCAGTCCGTACTCCGGGACAGGGGGCGCAGATACGCAGTATTTT. Encoded protein: CASSPYSGTGGADTQYF.

The rearrangement links TRBV28 to TRBJ2-7, with a possible D match to TRBD1 (6 bases). The CDR3 runs 11 residues. Trimming pared 10 bases from V and 3 bases from J, leaving 10 bases between. Germline V CDR1 and CDR2: MDHEN, SYDVKM. The DNA for the CDR3 is TGTGCCATCGAACAGGGCTACGAGCAGTACTTC. This encodes CAIEQGYEQYF.

V and J are TRBV7-9 and TRBJ1-6, with D perhaps TRBD1 (6 bases). The V gene lost 8 bases and the J gene lost 9 bases, with 17 bases spanning the gap. The CDR3 sequence is 14 residues long. Germline lookup yields CDR1 SEHNR and CDR2 FQNEAQ (reference sequence). The CDR3 DNA follows: TGTGCCAGCGCCTGGGGGCAGGAAGGTTCACCCCTCCACTTT. As protein: CASAWGQEGSPLHF.

In its sample, this clone was seen once. CDR3 DNA sequence: TGTGCCAGCAGCTTAGGGGCGGGGGGTGAGACCTACGAGCAGTACTTC. It is translated as CASSLGAGGETYEQYF. The V call is TRBV7-3, the J call TRBJ2-7; 8 nucleotides line up with TRBD2. J gave up 2 bases and V 2 bases, and 8 bases lay outside the gene matches. Looked up from germline, CDR1 is SGHTA and CDR2 is FQGTGA. The CDR3 consists of 16 residues. Full variable domain (outside the CDR3, taken from reference TRBV7-3 and TRBJ2-7): GAGVSQTPSNKVTEKGKYVELRCDPISGHTALYWYRQSLGQGPEFLIYFQGTGAADDSGLPNDRFFAVRPEGSVSTLKIQRTERGDSAVYLCASSLGAGGETYEQYFGPGTRLTVT.